This T cell receptor (beta chain) appears in the sequencing data of a study of blood T cells in healthy people across ages. Primed by a sample-barcoded 5' primer and a J-beta primer mix, a second PCR proceeded for roughly 6 to 12 cycles. With 12 random nucleotides, a template-switch adaptor tagged each individual cDNA molecule. TCRdb redid the calling of the 5' RACE reads with MiXCR, one entry per CDR3 protein. The sample carries 1.5 million to 1.9 million distinct CDR3 sequences, approximately 43% recorded once. V trimming: 5 bases; J trimming: 1 base; junction bases outside the gene matches: 5. The CDR3 is made up of 14 amino acids. From germline, CDR1 is DFQATT and CDR2 SNEGSKA (reference sequence).

Sequenced sample: blood. V is TRBV20-1 and J is TRBJ1-1; 9 nucleotides line up with TRBD1. The TCR comes from a woman under 30 in good health. Here the CDR3 reads CSAYRGQGNTEAFF. The CDR3 nucleotides are TGCAGTGCTTACCGGGGACAGGGGAACACTGAAGCTTTCTTT.